This passage covers 5 T cell receptor beta chains from one sample sequenced in a study of cytomegalovirus exposure and HLA in healthy donors (dated by TCRdb to 2017 to 2019). Receptor amplification or capture employed the immunoSEQ multiplex PCR assay. For the multiplex PCR, a mixture combining 60 forward primers for TCR Vbeta segments and 13 reverse primers for TCR Jbeta segments was used. The clones in this table, taken by TCRdb from immuneACCESS, are in-frame only. Not every clone is retained; where verified, under half of the shortfall comes from an unresolved V gene, and the cause of the rest is unknown. Present in this sample are about 200,000 clones, approximately 79% of which were seen just once. Together, the top ten hold 4% to 4.5% of the sample. Sequenced material: PBMCs. The receptor source for this set is a woman in her 30s in good health and CMV-seropositive.

This chain uses TRBV7-2 with TRBJ2-2; 7 bases are a match to TRBD2. V lost 2 bases, J lost 0 bases, and 0 bases stayed unmatched. This CDR3 is built from 15 residues. Germline CDR1 SGHTA, CDR2 FQGNSA. The CDR3: CASSLTSANTGELFF. For the CDR3, the DNA is TGTGCCAGCAGCTTAACTAGCGCGAACACCGGGGAGCTGTTTTTT.

The rearrangement links TRBV7-9 to TRBJ1-1; D is unclear. The CDR3 consists of 12 residues. The V gene lost 1 base and the J gene lost 6 bases, with 6 bases spanning the gap. The germline V gene has CDR1 SEHNR and CDR2 FQNEAQ (reference sequence). The CDR3 sequence: CASSLGPSEAFF. In DNA, the CDR3 is TGTGCCAGCAGCTTAGGGCCTTCTGAAGCTTTCTTT.

This chain connects TRBV4-3 to TRBJ2-4; D unresolved. Germline CDR1 reads LGHNA; CDR2 reads YSLEER. This CDR3 has 15 amino acids. The V end was cut by 0 bases, the J end by 0 bases, with 6 bases between. CDR3 in amino acids: CASSQDRLAKNIQYF. CDR3 nucleotides: TGCGCCAGCAGCCAAGATCGACTAGCCAAAAACATTCAGTACTTC.

This clone turned up a few times. This chain uses TRBV19 with TRBJ1-2; 8 bases match TRBD1. Germline V lookup: CDR1 LNHDA, CDR2 SQIVND (reference sequence). V lost 4 bases to trimming and J lost 3 bases; unmatched junction nucleotides: 16. The CDR3 extends over 18 amino acids. The CDR3 sequence is CASSTMDIETGDHYGYTF. DNA for the CDR3: TGTGCCAGTAGTACTATGGATATTGAGACAGGGGATCACTATGGCTACACCTTC.

The rearrangement links TRBV6-1 to TRBJ2-1; D perhaps matches TRBD2 (5 bases). The CDR3 sequence is 12 residues long. The ends were cut back, 5 bases at V and 7 bases at J, with 9 bases in the middle. CDR1 and CDR2 (germline): MNHNS, SASEGT. The CDR3 sequence: CASSPPGNEQFF. The DNA of the CDR3 is TGTGCCAGCAGTCCCCCGGGAAATGAGCAGTTCTTC.